This T cell receptor (beta chain) originates from a study of monozygotic twins with inflammatory bowel disease. From the 5' RACE reads, TCRdb lists one entry per CDR3 protein and no DNA. This table lists more than 85,000 distinct CDR3 sequences. The sequencing sample was made of blood. The clonotype was recovered from a human donor with ulcerative colitis or Crohn's disease, or a healthy co-twin of an affected twin (not recorded which).

The CDR3 region is CASGLSGAANTGELFF. The chain recombines TRBV7-7 with TRBJ2-2. This CDR3 has 16 amino acids. Germline lookup yields CDR1 SSHAT and CDR2 FNYEAQ (reference sequence).